This T cell receptor (beta chain) was recorded in a study of blood T cells in healthy people across ages. The second PCR ran 7 to 11 cycles with a sample-barcoded 5' primer and J-beta primers. Via MiXCR, TCRdb re-called the 5' RACE reads, giving one row per CDR3 protein. The repertoire holds around 690,000 distinct CDR3 sequences, with 45% to 65% as singletons. Germline loops: CDR1 MNHNS, CDR2 SASEGT. V lost 7 bases, J lost 6 bases, and 6 bases lay in between. This CDR3 comprises 11 residues. The sample taken for sequencing was blood. The rearrangement joins TRBV6-1 to TRBJ2-2, with D hard to call. The source of this sequence is a man aged 60 to 75 in good health. The DNA for the CDR3 is TGTGCCAGCATTGGGTCCGGGGAGCTGTTTTTT. It codes for CASIGSGELFF.